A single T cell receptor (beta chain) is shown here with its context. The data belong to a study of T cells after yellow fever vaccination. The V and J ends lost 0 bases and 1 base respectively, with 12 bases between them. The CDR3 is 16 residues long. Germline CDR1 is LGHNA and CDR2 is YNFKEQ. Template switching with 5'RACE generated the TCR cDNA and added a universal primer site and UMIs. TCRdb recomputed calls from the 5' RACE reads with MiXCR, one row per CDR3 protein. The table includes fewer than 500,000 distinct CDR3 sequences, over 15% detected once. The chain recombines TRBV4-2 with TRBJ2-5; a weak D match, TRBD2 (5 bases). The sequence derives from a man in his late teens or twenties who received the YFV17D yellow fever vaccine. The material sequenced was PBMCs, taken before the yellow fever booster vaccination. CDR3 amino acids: CASSQDWAGSQETQYF. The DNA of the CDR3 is TGTGCCAGCAGCCAAGATTGGGCGGGCTCCCAAGAGACCCAGTACTTC.